A selection of T cell receptor beta chains follows, all from one sample in a study of identical twins. TCRdb called the 5' RACE reads again in MiXCR, with one record for every CDR3 protein. The sample consists of 700,000 or so distinct CDR3 sequences, 21% of them appearing once. This sample was shared with a second study, whose subject was T cells expressing NK-cell markers.

The sample consisted of PBMCs. All receptors come from a woman younger than 30 in good health. Each CDR3 is given with its conserved first and last residue. The D gene is left open where the match is weak. Clone size is shown for a subset of rows, as once, few, many or a class of expanded clone.

size	V	D	J	DNA	CDR3
NA	TRBV4-2	NA	TRBJ2-5	TGTGCCAGCAGCCAAGATTTCGCTAGCAGTGAGACCCAGTACTTC	CASSQDFASSETQYF
few	TRBV20-1	NA	TRBJ2-7	TGCAGTGCCTCCCACCGGGACGGACCATACGAGCAGTACTTC	CSASHRDGPYEQYF
few	TRBV9	NA	TRBJ1-4	TGTGCCAGCAGCGTTGGACCCGCTAGGGGTGAAAAACTGTTTTTT	CASSVGPARGEKLFF
few	TRBV10-3	NA	TRBJ2-3	TGTGCCATCAGTGGACGAGAGGAGGCCGTCCTAAGCACAGATACGCAGTATTTT	CAISGREEAVLSTDTQYF
few	TRBV20-1	TRBD2	TRBJ2-3	TGCAGTGCTAGAGGGGGCCCAGCGGGAGGGCCGACAGATACGCAGTATTTT	CSARGGPAGGPTDTQYF
few	TRBV10-3	NA	TRBJ2-1	TGTGCCATCAGTGAGGCCCTCAGGGGAGAGTTCTTC	CAISEALRGEFF
few	TRBV7-8	NA	TRBJ2-6	TGTGCCAGCAGTCCAGACAGGCGCCGCTCTGGGGCCAACGTCCTGACTTTC	CASSPDRRRSGANVLTF
NA	TRBV28	NA	TRBJ1-1	TGTGTCGCAGAAGGGGGTCAGGGCACTGAAGCTTTCTTT	CVAEGGQGTEAFF
NA	TRBV6-2/TRBV6-3	TRBD2	TRBJ2-7	TGTGCCAGCAAGTTTAGCGGGCTCCCGACCTACGAGCAGTACTTC	CASKFSGLPTYEQYF
NA	TRBV14	NA	TRBJ2-1	TGTGCCAGCAGCCAAGAAAGTAGCGATGAGCAGTTCTTC	CASSQESSDEQFF
few	TRBV9	NA	TRBJ2-7	TGTGCCAGCAGCGTAGGGGGGACACCGAGTTACGAGCAGTACTTC	CASSVGGTPSYEQYF
NA	TRBV18	NA	TRBJ2-3	TGTGCCAGCTCACCGTACGCGGGGACCGACACAGATACGCAGTATTTT	CASSPYAGTDTDTQYF
few	TRBV5-6	NA	TRBJ2-2	TGTGCCAGCAGCAATATAAGGGACGGGGAGCTGTTTTTT	CASSNIRDGELFF
few	TRBV9	NA	TRBJ1-2	TGTGCCAGCAGCACCCAGGACAGTCTCTATGGCTACACCTTC	CASSTQDSLYGYTF